This T cell receptor (beta chain) was retrieved from a study of blood T cell repertoires in COVID-19. Across the whole study: Italy, Spain and the United States were the sources of the convalescent and acute COVID-19 samples. The cDNA or gDNA used as material had been derived from T cells, B-cell-depleted T cells, or PBMCs.

Germline V lookup: CDR1 SGDLS, CDR2 YYNGEE. This CDR3 spans 18 amino acids. After removal of 4 bases from V and 5 bases from J, the junction contained 18 bases not matched to a gene. Authors' data handling: Reference gene primer amplification gave estimated nucleated cell counts. Repertoires were generated with immunoSEQ multiplex PCR, while TCRdb's copy carries only in-frame clones and drops some. V and J calls and clone size are those listed in that table; D and trimming were worked out from the DNA. The repertoire consists of 120,000 or so clones, with about 86% occurring once and the leading ten covering about 2%. This clone was seen only a few times.

The sequencing input was peripheral blood. The V and J genes are TRBV9 and TRBJ1-1; 9 bases agree with TRBD1. This clonotype was sampled from a woman in her forties or fifties with acute or convalescent COVID-19. The CDR3 coding sequence is TGTGCCAGCAGCTTCCGGGGGACAGGGACTGGAAGGGAGACTGAAGCTTTCTTT. It is translated as CASSFRGTGTGRETEAFF.